Presented here are 27 T cell receptor beta chains from one specimen sequenced in a study of human T cells and chemical hapten exposure. The study extracted total RNA from unfractionated whole blood. TCRdb independently ran MiXCR on the 5' RACE reads; one entry per CDR3 protein. The sample carries about 110,000 distinct CDR3 sequences, approximately 19% recorded once. These receptors all stem from a human donor in good health.

Only a few counts were recorded for this clonotype. The chain employs TRBV7-8 and TRBJ2-7; possibly TRBD2 for D (6 bases). The germline V and J ends were trimmed by 5 bases and 0 bases, with 11 bases remaining between them. The CDR3 sequence is 14 residues long. CDR1 and CDR2 from the germline V gene are SGHVS and FQNEAQ. CDR3 sequence: CASSTREYSYEQYF. The CDR3 DNA reads TGTGCCAGCAGCACCCGGGAGTACTCCTACGAGCAGTACTTC.

The sample holds a few counts of this clonotype. The chain links TRBV11-1 to TRBJ2-1; 9 bases agree with TRBD2. With 1 base clipped from V and 7 bases from J, the junction kept 5 bases outside the gene matches. The CDR3 spans 15 residues. From germline, CDR1 is SGHAT and CDR2 FQDESV (reference sequence). CDR3 bases: TGTGCCAGCAGCTTAGTAGCGGGAGTCGGAAATGAGCAGTTCTTC. This sequence encodes CASSLVAGVGNEQFF.

This clonotype was seen only a few times. The chain combines TRBV2 with TRBJ1-1; D gene ambiguous. This CDR3 is built from 15 residues. Germline V CDR1 and CDR2: SNHLY, FYNNEI. The ends were cut back, 8 bases at V and 2 bases at J, with 18 bases in the middle. The CDR3 DNA reads TGTGCCAGCGTCCGGGCCCCAACGGAAAACACTGAAGCTTTCTTT. Its protein is CASVRAPTENTEAFF.

This clonotype was observed many times. This sequence joins TRBV28 and TRBJ2-3, with 7 bases matching TRBD1. The germline V gene encodes CDR1 MDHEN and CDR2 SYDVKM. After removal of 6 bases from V and 1 base from J, the junction contained 1 base not matched to a gene. CDR3 length: 13 amino acids. CDR3 in DNA: TGTGCCAGCAGCCAGGGGGGCACAGATACGCAGTATTTT. This translates into CASSQGGTDTQYF.

A remark on this clonotype: The junction shows a germline mismatch at one end, possibly a read error. J is TRBJ2-7 and V is TRBV4-1, with 9 bases that match TRBD2. The CDR3 is 14 amino acids. The germline V gene encodes CDR1 MGHRA and CDR2 YSYEKL. CDR3 coding DNA: TGCGCCAGCACCCAACCTGGCGGGAGGGGGGAGCAGTACTTC. As protein: CASTQPGGRGEQYF.

The V gene is TRBV6-5, the J gene TRBJ1-4, with a tentative D call TRBD1 (6 bases). The CDR3 has 14 residues. V was shortened by 6 bases and J by 5 bases, with 13 bases between the two germline ends. CDR1 is MNHEY and CDR2 is SVGAGI in the germline V gene. The CDR3 DNA reads as TGTGCCAGCAGGGAAGGGGGACCCAATGAAAAACTGTTTTTT. Translating gives CASREGGPNEKLFF.

This clonotype was seen just once. The chain links TRBV28 to TRBJ2-5; D is unresolved. Germline loops: CDR1 MDHEN, CDR2 SYDVKM. The CDR3 spans 13 residues. V lost 2 bases, J lost 0 bases, and 4 bases lay in between. CDR3 coding DNA: TGTGCCAGCAGTTTAAGAAACCAAGAGACCCAGTACTTC. Its translation: CASSLRNQETQYF.

The chain is built from TRBV7-9 and TRBJ2-7; maybe TRBD1 (7 bases). Trimming took off 8 bases at V and 3 bases at J, with 17 bases between the two ends. The CDR3 loop spans 14 amino acids. Germline CDR1 SEHNR, CDR2 FQNEAQ (reference sequence). The CDR3 coding sequence is TGTGCCAGCCTCCCCGGTCAGGGGGGCTACGAGCAGTACTTC. Protein sequence: CASLPGQGGYEQYF.

The chain combines TRBV11-2 with TRBJ2-4; D is perhaps TRBD1 (6 bases). The germline CDR1 and CDR2 sequences are SGHAT and FQNNGV. V gave up 6 bases and J gave up 2 bases, with 17 bases separating them. This CDR3 contains 16 residues. The CDR3 sequence: CASSFLTGNPKNIQYF. The CDR3 nucleotides are TGTGCCAGCAGTTTTTTAACAGGGAACCCCAAAAACATTCAGTACTTC.

This chain uses TRBV18 with TRBJ2-7; D is ambiguous. This CDR3 comprises 14 residues. Germline CDR1 and CDR2: KGHSH and LQKENI. V was trimmed by 1 base and J by 3 bases, leaving 10 bases between them. The CDR3 DNA is TGTGCCAGCTCACCACGAGAACAGCACTACGAGCAGTACTTC. It codes for CASSPREQHYEQYF. Combining the CDR3 with reference TRBV18 and TRBJ2-7 gives the whole variable domain NAGVMQNPRHLVRRRGQEARLRCSPMKGHSHVYWYRQLPEEGLKFMVYLQKENIIDESGMPKERFSAEFPKEGPSILRIQQVVRGDSAAYFCASSPREQHYEQYFGPGTRLTVT.

The chain joins TRBV28 to TRBJ2-1, with unresolved D. In germline, CDR1 is MDHEN, CDR2 SYDVKM. Trimming shortened V by 9 bases and J by 10 bases, and 13 bases separated the two germline ends. The CDR3 runs to 11 residues. The CDR3 loop is CASRTPQEQFF. The DNA of the CDR3 is TGTGCCAGTAGGACCCCTCAAGAGCAGTTCTTC.

V usage is TRBV7-9 and J usage is TRBJ1-5; D is perhaps TRBD1 (5 bases). CDR1 SEHNR and CDR2 FQNEAQ come from the germline V gene (reference sequence). The CDR3 is 14 amino acids. The V end lost 3 bases, the J end lost 6 bases, and 12 bases lay between the germline ends. The CDR3 DNA reads TGTGCCAGCAGCTTTGACAGTATTGTTCAGCCCCAGCATTTT. Its protein product is CASSFDSIVQPQHF.

The chain recombines TRBV10-3 with TRBJ1-4; 9 nucleotides align to TRBD1. The V and J ends lost 2 bases and 9 bases, in that order; junction bases with no gene match: 4. This CDR3 comprises 14 residues. Germline CDR1 and CDR2: ENHRY and SYGVKD. CDR3: CAISEGQGPQKLFF. CDR3 nucleotides: TGTGCCATCAGTGAGGGACAGGGGCCCCAAAAACTGTTTTTT.

Only a few counts were recorded for this clonotype. This chain uses TRBV6-6 with TRBJ1-5; perhaps TRBD1 as D (6 bases). Germline assignment: CDR1 MNHNY and CDR2 SVGAGI (reference sequence). This CDR3 has 17 amino acids. Trimming took 5 bases from V and 1 from J, leaving 18 bases between them. This chain's CDR3 is CASSLRVGGLSNQPQHF. The CDR3 bases are TGTGCCAGCAGTCTCCGAGTCGGGGGCTTGAGCAATCAGCCCCAGCATTTT.

This clonotype was picked up many times. This chain links TRBV7-3 with TRBJ2-1, with TRBD2 matching over 10 bases. The ends lost 2 bases at V and 7 bases at J; junction bases unmatched: 5. The CDR3 runs 15 residues. From germline, CDR1 is SGHTA and CDR2 FQGTGA. CDR3 nucleotides: TGTGCCAGCAGCTTAGTCGGGACTAGCGTAAATGAGCAGTTCTTC. It translates to CASSLVGTSVNEQFF.

This clonotype was observed a handful of times. The chain joins TRBV2 to TRBJ1-5; no clear D. The V gene's germline CDR1 is SNHLY and CDR2 FYNNEI. The CDR3 loop spans 13 amino acids. The CDR3: CAKGGDGRQPQHF. The CDR3 DNA sequence: TGTGCAAAGGGAGGAGACGGCCGACAGCCCCAGCATTTT.

The V gene is TRBV4-1, the J gene TRBJ1-5; D gene uncertain. The CDR3 is made up of 15 amino acids. Trimming pared 3 bases from V and 4 bases from J, leaving 13 bases between. From germline, CDR1 is MGHRA and CDR2 YSYEKL. CDR3 DNA: TGCGCCAGCAGCCACGCACGACCGGGAAATCAGCCCCAGCATTTT. It encodes CASSHARPGNQPQHF.

The chain employs TRBV7-2 and TRBJ1-4; 10 bases agree with TRBD1. Germline V CDR1 and CDR2: SGHTA, FQGNSA. The V segment lost 4 bases and the J segment 8 bases; nucleotides outside the gene matches: 7. The CDR3 loop spans 15 amino acids. The CDR3 bases are TGTGCCAGCAGCTCCCAGACAGGGGGCCAGGAAAAACTGTTTTTT. Protein sequence: CASSSQTGGQEKLFF. Full variable domain (remainder filled in from reference TRBV7-2 and TRBJ1-4): GAGVSQSPSNKVTEKGKDVELRCDPISGHTALYWYRQSLGQGLEFLIYFQGNSAPDKSGLPSDRFSAERTGGSVSTLTIQRTQQEDSAVYLCASSSQTGGQEKLFFGSGTQLSVL.

This clonotype was seen a handful of times. The chain employs TRBV7-6 and TRBJ2-4; 8 bases agree with TRBD2. Germline V gene sequence: CDR1 SGHVS, CDR2 FNYEAQ. This CDR3 spans 18 amino acids. Unmatched junction bases numbered 13, after V lost 5 bases and J lost 1 base. For the CDR3, the DNA is TGTGCCAGCAGCCCCGGGCATCGGGAGGGATCGGCCAAAAACATTCAGTACTTC. Protein product: CASSPGHREGSAKNIQYF.

This clonotype occurred a few times. The chain carries TRBV28 and TRBJ1-5; 10 bases line up with TRBD1. V was clipped by 5 bases and J by 7 bases; unmatched bases: 11. There are 16 residues in the CDR3. CDR1 and CDR2 (germline): MDHEN, SYDVKM. CDR3 nucleotides: TGTGCCAGCAGTAACGGGGACAGGGGATTTGGACAGCCCCAGCATTTT. It specifies CASSNGDRGFGQPQHF.

V usage is TRBV27 and J usage is TRBJ1-1; D is ambiguous. The V gene lost 10 bases and the J gene lost 0 bases, with 6 bases spanning the gap. The CDR3 is 11 residues long. Germline CDR1 MNHEY, CDR2 SMNVEV (reference sequence). DNA of the CDR3: TGTGCCACCCATTTGAACACTGAAGCTTTCTTT. This gives the protein CATHLNTEAFF.

This clonotype was observed a handful of times. V and J are TRBV28 and TRBJ2-7; the match to TRBD1 covers 7 bases. CDR3 length: 14 amino acids. V shed 5 bases, J shed 1 base, and the junction held 5 bases outside the gene matches. Looked up from germline, CDR1 is MDHEN and CDR2 is SYDVKM. In nucleotides, the CDR3 is TGTGCCAGCAGTAGAGACAGGGTGTCCTACGAGCAGTACTTC. Its translation is CASSRDRVSYEQYF. Full variable domain (remainder filled in from reference TRBV28 and TRBJ2-7): DVKVTQSSRYLVKRTGEKVFLECVQDMDHENMFWYRQDPGLGLRLIYFSYDVKMKEKGDIPEGYSVSREKKERFSLILESASTNQTSMYLCASSRDRVSYEQYFGPGTRLTVT.

This clonotype came up a few times. The chain joins TRBV20-1 to TRBJ2-3; D uncertain. The CDR3 length is 15 residues. V was shortened by 0 bases and J by 2 bases, with 12 bases between the two germline ends. Germline CDR1 is DFQATT and CDR2 is SNEGSKA (reference sequence). The CDR3 sequence is CSARDGNTLTDTQYF. The CDR3 coding sequence is TGCAGTGCTAGAGATGGAAATACCCTCACAGATACGCAGTATTTT.

This sequence joins TRBV25-1 and TRBJ1-1; tentatively, D is TRBD1 (5 bases). Germline lookup yields CDR1 MGHDK and CDR2 SYGVNS. V was cut by 1 base and J by 0 bases, with 15 bases left in between. The CDR3 runs 17 residues. The CDR3: CASSELENDRLNTEAFF. CDR3 nucleotides: TGTGCCAGCAGTGAATTGGAAAATGACAGATTGAACACTGAAGCTTTCTTT.

This clonotype was detected a few times. The CDR3 spells CASSHGDSGANVLTF. The CDR3 DNA sequence: TGTGCCAGCAGCCACGGAGACTCTGGGGCCAACGTCCTGACTTTC. The chain combines TRBV28 with TRBJ2-6; D unresolved. The CDR3 is 15 amino acids. Germline CDR1 MDHEN, CDR2 SYDVKM. Trimming removed 6 bases at V and 0 bases at J, with 9 bases between.

This clonotype was detected a few times. Here the CDR3 DNA reads TGTGCCAGCAGTTTATTACGCGGGAGCAATCAGCCCCAGCATTTT. Its protein product is CASSLLRGSNQPQHF. The rearrangement uses TRBV28 and TRBJ1-5; no clear D gene. Germline CDR1 MDHEN, CDR2 SYDVKM. CDR3 length equals 15 residues. V was pared by 1 base and J by 1 base, with 8 bases between.

This clonotype showed up many times. The J gene is TRBJ1-2, the V gene TRBV29-1; 8 bases align to TRBD1. The germline gives CDR1 SQVTM, CDR2 ANQGSEA. CDR3 length: 14 residues. V dropped 0 bases and J dropped 5; count of bases not matched to a gene: 5. The CDR3 region is CSVEDRTGNYGYTF. The CDR3 DNA reads as TGCAGCGTTGAAGATAGGACAGGGAATTATGGCTACACCTTC.